The following is a TCR beta chain sequence with its context. As yet, its antigen is unknown. The CDR3 covers 12 residues. The germline gives CDR1 MNHEY, CDR2 SMNVEV (reference sequence). The V gene lost 8 bases and the J gene lost 0 bases, with 5 bases spanning the gap. This sample is drawn from a study of early T cells in non-severe SARS-CoV-2 infection. In the study overall: Chains from this unsorted whole-blood bulk RNA could not be paired.

Study-wide results and caveats: Anti-spike CD8 responses were favored in VDJdb matching, and private and CD4 specificities were missed.

Researchers tagged individual cDNA molecules with unique molecular identifiers. TCRdb reprocessed the 5' RACE reads with MiXCR, giving one entry per CDR3 protein. The sample includes about 110,000 distinct CDR3 sequences, 9% to 14% of them seen just once. The V call is TRBV27, the J call TRBJ1-3, with D uncertain. Sequencing used whole blood. The sequence was obtained from an adult who was a healthcare worker with PCR-confirmed SARS-CoV-2 infection or an uninfected control (not recorded which). CDR3 DNA sequence: TGTGCCAGCGGCTACTCTGGAAACACCATATATTTT. This sequence encodes CASGYSGNTIYF.